The subject of this entry is one TCR beta chain. Participants spanned ages roughly 18 to 95 years and resided in 20 to 30 US areas. For recovered donors of Cohort 3, there were two negative PCRs, clearance, or symptom resolution. Trimming removed 4 bases from V and 4 bases from J; junction bases left unmatched: 8. This CDR3 is 16 amino acids long. Germline V gene data show CDR1 as MDHEN and CDR2 as SYDVKM. The data stem from a study of blood T cell repertoires in COVID-19. Study details: Sites across the United States, Italy and Spain contributed samples from acute and convalescent COVID-19.

Profiled with immunoSEQ multiplex PCR; TCRdb holds only in-frame clones, not every one. The sample has 250,000 to 300,000 clones; around nine tenths are singletons. Sequencing used PBMCs or T cells enriched from blood (not recorded which). This clonotype was sampled from a woman in her twenties or thirties who had recovered from COVID-19. The V call is TRBV28, the J call TRBJ2-7; 12 nucleotides match TRBD2. For the CDR3, the DNA is TGTGCCAGCAGTTCCCTAGCGGGAGGGCCTCCTTACGAGCAGTACTTC. Translated: CASSSLAGGPPYEQYF.